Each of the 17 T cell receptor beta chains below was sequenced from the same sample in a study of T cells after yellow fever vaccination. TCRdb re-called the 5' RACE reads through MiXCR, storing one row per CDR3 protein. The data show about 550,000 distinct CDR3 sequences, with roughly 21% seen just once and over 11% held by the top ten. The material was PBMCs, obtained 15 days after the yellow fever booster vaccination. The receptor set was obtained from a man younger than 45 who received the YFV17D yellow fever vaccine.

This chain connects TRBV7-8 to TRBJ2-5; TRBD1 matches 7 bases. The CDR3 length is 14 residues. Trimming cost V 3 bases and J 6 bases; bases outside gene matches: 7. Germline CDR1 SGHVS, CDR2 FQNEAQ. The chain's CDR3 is CASSFLGGLQTQYF. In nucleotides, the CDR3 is TGTGCCAGCAGCTTTCTAGGGGGCCTCCAGACCCAGTACTTC.

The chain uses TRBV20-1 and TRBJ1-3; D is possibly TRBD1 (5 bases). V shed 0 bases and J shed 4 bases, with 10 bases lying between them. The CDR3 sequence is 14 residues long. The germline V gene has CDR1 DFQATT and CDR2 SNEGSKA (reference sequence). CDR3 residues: CSARDTGRGNTIYF. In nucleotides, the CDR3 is TGCAGTGCTAGAGATACGGGGCGCGGAAACACCATATATTTT.

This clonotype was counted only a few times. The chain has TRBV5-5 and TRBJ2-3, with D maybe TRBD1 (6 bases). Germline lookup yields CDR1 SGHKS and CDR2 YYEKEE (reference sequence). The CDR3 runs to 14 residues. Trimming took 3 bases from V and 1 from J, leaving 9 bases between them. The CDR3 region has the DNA TGTGCCAGCAGCTCAAGACAGGGCACAGATACGCAGTATTTT. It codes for CASSSRQGTDTQYF.

The CDR3 nucleotides read TGCGCCAGCAGCCCCGGTCGAACTAATGAAAAACTGTTTTTT. Its translation is CASSPGRTNEKLFF. The V and J genes are TRBV5-1 and TRBJ1-4; no firm D call. V dropped 4 bases and J dropped 1 base, with 8 bases sitting between them. Germline CDR1 reads SGHRS; CDR2 reads YFSETQ. This CDR3 has 14 amino acids. The full variable domain, its missing parts supplied by reference TRBV5-1 and TRBJ1-4, is KAGVTQTPRYLIKTRGQQVTLSCSPISGHRSVSWYQQTPGQGLQFLFEYFSETQRNKGNFPGRFSGRQFSNSRSEMNVSTLELGDSALYLCASSPGRTNEKLFFGSGTQLSVL.

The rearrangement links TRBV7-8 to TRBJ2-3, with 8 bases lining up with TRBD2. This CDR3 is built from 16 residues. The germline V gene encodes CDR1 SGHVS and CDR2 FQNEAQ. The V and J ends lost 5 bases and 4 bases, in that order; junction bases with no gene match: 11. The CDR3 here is CASSRGAGGSPDTQYF. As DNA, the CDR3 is TGTGCCAGCAGCCGTGGGGCGGGAGGTAGCCCAGATACGCAGTATTTT. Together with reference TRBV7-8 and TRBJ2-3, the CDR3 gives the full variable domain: GAGVSQSPRYKVAKRGQDVALRCDPISGHVSLFWYQQALGQGPEFLTYFQNEAQLDKSGLPSDRFFAERPEGSVSTLKIQRTQQEDSAVYLCASSRGAGGSPDTQYFGPGTRLTVL.

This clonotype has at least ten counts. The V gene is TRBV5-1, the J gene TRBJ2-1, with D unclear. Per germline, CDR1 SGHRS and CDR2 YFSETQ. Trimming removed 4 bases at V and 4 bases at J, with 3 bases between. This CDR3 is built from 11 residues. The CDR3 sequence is CASSVYNEQFF. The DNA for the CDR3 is TGCGCCAGCAGCGTTTACAATGAGCAGTTCTTC.

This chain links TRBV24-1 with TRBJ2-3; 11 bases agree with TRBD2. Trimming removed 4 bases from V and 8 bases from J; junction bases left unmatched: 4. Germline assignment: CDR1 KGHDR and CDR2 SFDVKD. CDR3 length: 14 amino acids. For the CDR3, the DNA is TGTGCCACCAGTGACCCCGGGACTAGCGGTACGCAGTATTTT. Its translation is CATSDPGTSGTQYF.

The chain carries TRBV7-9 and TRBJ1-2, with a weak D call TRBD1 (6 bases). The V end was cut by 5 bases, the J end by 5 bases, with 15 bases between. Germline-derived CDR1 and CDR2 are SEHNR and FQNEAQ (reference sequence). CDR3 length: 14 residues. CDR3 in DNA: TGTGCCAGCAGCCCCTGGACAGAAGAATATGGCTACACCTTC. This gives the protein CASSPWTEEYGYTF.

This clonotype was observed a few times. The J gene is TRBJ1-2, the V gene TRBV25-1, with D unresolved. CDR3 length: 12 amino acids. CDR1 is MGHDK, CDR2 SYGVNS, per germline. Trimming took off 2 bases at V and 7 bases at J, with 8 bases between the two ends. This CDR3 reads CASSEGRIGYTF. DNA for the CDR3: TGTGCCAGCAGTGAAGGGAGAATTGGCTACACCTTC.

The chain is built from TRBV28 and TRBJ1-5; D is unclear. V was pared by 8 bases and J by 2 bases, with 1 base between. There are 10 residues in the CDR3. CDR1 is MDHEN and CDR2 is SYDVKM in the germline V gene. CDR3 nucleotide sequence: TGTGCCAGCGGCAATCAGCCCCAGCATTTT. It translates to CASGNQPQHF.

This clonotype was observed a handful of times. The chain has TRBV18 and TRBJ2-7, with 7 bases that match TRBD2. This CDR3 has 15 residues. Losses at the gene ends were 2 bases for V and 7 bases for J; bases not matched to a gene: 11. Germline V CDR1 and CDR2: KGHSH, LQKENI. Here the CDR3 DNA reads TGTGCCAGCTCACCATGGACGGGAGGTACCGGGGAGCAGTACTTC. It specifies CASSPWTGGTGEQYF. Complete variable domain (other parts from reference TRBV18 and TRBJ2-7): NAGVMQNPRHLVRRRGQEARLRCSPMKGHSHVYWYRQLPEEGLKFMVYLQKENIIDESGMPKERFSAEFPKEGPSILRIQQVVRGDSAAYFCASSPWTGGTGEQYFGPGTRLTVT.

CDR3 nucleotide sequence: TGCGCCAGCAGCCAAGACCCTGCGGGCCAAGAGACCCAGTACTTC. This codes for CASSQDPAGQETQYF. The genes are TRBV4-3 and TRBJ2-5; maybe TRBD2 (5 bases). CDR3 size: 15 residues. Germline assignment: CDR1 LGHNA and CDR2 YSLEER. Trimming removed 0 bases from V and 1 base from J, with 9 bases in between.

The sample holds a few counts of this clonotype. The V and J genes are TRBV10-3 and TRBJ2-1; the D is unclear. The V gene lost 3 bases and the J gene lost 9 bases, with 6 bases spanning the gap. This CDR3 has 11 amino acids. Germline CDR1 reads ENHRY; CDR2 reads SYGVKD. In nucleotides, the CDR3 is TGTGCCATCAGTGATGTAGGTGAGCAGTTCTTC. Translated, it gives CAISDVGEQFF.

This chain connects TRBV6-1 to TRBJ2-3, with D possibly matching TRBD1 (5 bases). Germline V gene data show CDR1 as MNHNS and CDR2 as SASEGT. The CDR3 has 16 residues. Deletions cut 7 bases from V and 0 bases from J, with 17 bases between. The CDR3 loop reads CASTPLATASTDTQYF. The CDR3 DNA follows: TGTGCCAGCACCCCCTTGGCGACAGCCAGCACAGATACGCAGTATTTT.

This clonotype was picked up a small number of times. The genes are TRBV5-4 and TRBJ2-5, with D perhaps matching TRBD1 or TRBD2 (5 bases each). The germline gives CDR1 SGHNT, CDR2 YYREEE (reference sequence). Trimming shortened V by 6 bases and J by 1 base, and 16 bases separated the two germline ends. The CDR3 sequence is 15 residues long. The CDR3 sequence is CASNQRAGTQETQYF. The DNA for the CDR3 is TGTGCCAGCAACCAACGGGCAGGGACCCAAGAGACCCAGTACTTC.

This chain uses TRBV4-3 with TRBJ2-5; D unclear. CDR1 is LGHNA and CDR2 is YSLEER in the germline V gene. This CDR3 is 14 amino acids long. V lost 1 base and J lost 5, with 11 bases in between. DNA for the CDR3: TGCGCCAGCAGCCAAGCAGAGCGCTCTGAGACCCAGTACTTC. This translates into CASSQAERSETQYF.

As DNA, the CDR3 is TGCGCCAGCAGCTTGGGGGGGACGACAGGCTACGAGCAGTACTTC. As protein: CASSLGGTTGYEQYF. The V and J genes are TRBV5-1 and TRBJ2-7, with D possibly TRBD1 on 6 matching bases. Trimming took 0 bases from V and 3 from J, leaving 13 bases between them. The CDR3 sequence is 15 residues long. Germline lookup yields CDR1 SGHRS and CDR2 YFSETQ.